The rows below give T cell receptor beta chains drawn from one sample of a study of cytomegalovirus exposure and HLA in healthy donors. Libraries were prepared by immunoSEQ multiplex PCR; TCRdb keeps only in-frame clonotypes and omits some of them. The table has roughly 200,000 clones, roughly 81% seen once. The sequenced sample consisted of PBMCs. The receptors come from a woman aged 25 to 39 in good health and CMV-seronegative. Each CDR3 is given with its conserved first and last residue. Each record gives: CDR3 protein, CDR3 DNA, V gene, D gene, J gene, clone size. A D gene is named only where the DNA matches it firmly. Rows give clone size only sometimes, using once, few, many, or a class for an expanded clone.

CDR3aa: CAWSVWGSERQETQYF; CDR3nt: TGTGCCTGGAGTGTTTGGGGCAGCGAAAGACAAGAGACCCAGTACTTC; v_gene: TRBV30; d_gene: .; j_gene: TRBJ2-5; abundance: .
CDR3aa: CASSPVVGQGTNGYTF; CDR3nt: TGTGCCAGCAGCCCCGTGGTTGGACAGGGAACTAATGGCTACACCTTC; v_gene: TRBV7-6; d_gene: TRBD1; j_gene: TRBJ1-2; abundance: once
CDR3aa: CAWSGGTADTQYF; CDR3nt: TGTGCCTGGAGTGGTGGGACTGCTGATACGCAGTATTTT; v_gene: TRBV30; d_gene: .; j_gene: TRBJ2-3; abundance: .
CDR3aa: CASSEYLRVGGVSYEQYF; CDR3nt: TGTGCCAGCAGTGAATACCTTAGGGTTGGGGGGGTTTCCTACGAGCAGTACTTC; v_gene: TRBV2; d_gene: TRBD2; j_gene: TRBJ2-7; abundance: once
CDR3aa: CASSDGRGNQPQHF; CDR3nt: TGTGCCAGCAGTGACGGCAGGGGCAATCAGCCCCAGCATTTT; v_gene: TRBV2; d_gene: .; j_gene: TRBJ1-5; abundance: few
CDR3aa: CASSEGFGAGGAEQYF; CDR3nt: TGTGCCAGCAGTGAAGGTTTCGGGGCGGGAGGAGCCGAGCAGTACTTC; v_gene: TRBV6-1; d_gene: TRBD2; j_gene: TRBJ2-7; abundance: .
CDR3aa: CASSPTGMGEQYF; CDR3nt: TGTGCCAGCAGCCCGACAGGGATGGGTGAGCAGTACTTC; v_gene: TRBV6-5; d_gene: TRBD1; j_gene: TRBJ2-7; abundance: .
CDR3aa: CASSESGYEQYF; CDR3nt: TGTGCCAGCAGTGAGAGCGGCTACGAGCAGTACTTC; v_gene: TRBV6-1; d_gene: .; j_gene: TRBJ2-7; abundance: once
CDR3aa: CASNYDSLSAYEQYF; CDR3nt: TGTGCCAGCAACTATGATAGCCTCTCGGCCTACGAGCAGTACTTC; v_gene: TRBV6-1; d_gene: .; j_gene: TRBJ2-7; abundance: .
CDR3aa: CASSPTGTKLRTENTEAFF; CDR3nt: TGTGCCAGCAGTCCGACAGGGACAAAGCTCAGGACGGAGAACACTGAAGCTTTCTTT; v_gene: TRBV28; d_gene: TRBD1; j_gene: TRBJ1-1; abundance: .
CDR3aa: CASRAPGTSSNEQFF; CDR3nt: TGCGCCAGCAGGGCCCCCGGGACATCGAGCAATGAGCAGTTCTTC; v_gene: TRBV5-1; d_gene: .; j_gene: TRBJ2-1; abundance: .
CDR3aa: CASRRQGYPETQYF; CDR3nt: TGTGCCAGCAGACGACAGGGGTATCCAGAGACCCAGTACTTC; v_gene: TRBV28; d_gene: TRBD1; j_gene: TRBJ2-5; abundance: .
CDR3aa: CASSLGQGPSYEQYF; CDR3nt: TGCGCCAGCAGCCTCGGACAGGGCCCCTCCTACGAGCAGTACTTC; v_gene: TRBV4-1; d_gene: TRBD1; j_gene: TRBJ2-7; abundance: .
CDR3aa: CASSLWWSPYNEQFF; CDR3nt: TGTGCCAGCAGCTTGTGGTGGAGCCCCTACAATGAGCAGTTCTTC; v_gene: TRBV5-6; d_gene: .; j_gene: TRBJ2-1; abundance: .
CDR3aa: CASSFGRGAYGYTF; CDR3nt: TGTGCCAGCAGTTTCGGCAGGGGGGCCTATGGCTACACCTTC; v_gene: TRBV28; d_gene: TRBD1; j_gene: TRBJ1-2; abundance: .
CDR3aa: CASSPTSPGELFF; CDR3nt: TGTGCCAGCAGTCCCACTAGCCCCGGGGAGCTGTTTTTT; v_gene: TRBV6-1; d_gene: .; j_gene: TRBJ2-2; abundance: many
CDR3aa: CATSREGETGGYEQYF; CDR3nt: TGTGCCACCAGCAGAGAGGGGGAGACAGGGGGCTACGAGCAGTACTTC; v_gene: TRBV15; d_gene: TRBD1; j_gene: TRBJ2-7; abundance: .
CDR3aa: CASNWAGTGALYGYTF; CDR3nt: TGTGCCAGCAACTGGGCAGGGACAGGGGCCCTCTATGGCTACACCTTC; v_gene: TRBV27; d_gene: TRBD1; j_gene: TRBJ1-2; abundance: .
CDR3aa: CSVRAGASRTEAFF; CDR3nt: TGCAGCGTCCGGGCGGGGGCTTCTCGTACTGAAGCTTTCTTT; v_gene: TRBV29-1; d_gene: .; j_gene: TRBJ1-1; abundance: once
CDR3aa: CASGWTGRQAFF; CDR3nt: TGTGCTAGTGGTTGGACAGGGCGTCAAGCTTTCTTT; v_gene: TRBV12-5; d_gene: TRBD1; j_gene: TRBJ1-1; abundance: few
CDR3aa: CASSSTGVRGYTF; CDR3nt: TGCGCCAGCAGCTCGACAGGGGTGCGTGGCTACACCTTC; v_gene: TRBV5-1; d_gene: TRBD1; j_gene: TRBJ1-2; abundance: .
CDR3aa: CASGEEGEKLFF; CDR3nt: TGTGCTAGTGGGGAGGAAGGTGAAAAACTGTTTTTT; v_gene: TRBV12-5; d_gene: .; j_gene: TRBJ1-4; abundance: .
CDR3aa: CASSSTGYSYEQYF; CDR3nt: TGTGCCAGCAGTTCGACAGGATACTCCTACGAGCAGTACTTC; v_gene: TRBV11-2; d_gene: .; j_gene: TRBJ2-7; abundance: .
CDR3aa: CSVDKGAGGSEAFF; CDR3nt: TGCAGCGTTGATAAGGGGGCAGGGGGCTCTGAAGCTTTCTTT; v_gene: TRBV29-1; d_gene: TRBD1; j_gene: TRBJ1-1; abundance: .
CDR3aa: CASRGDRSNSPLHF; CDR3nt: TGTGCCAGCAGGGGGGACAGGAGTAATTCACCCCTCCACTTT; v_gene: TRBV25-1; d_gene: TRBD1; j_gene: TRBJ1-6; abundance: few
CDR3aa: CASSSRPGTLPGEQYF; CDR3nt: TGTGCCAGCAGCTCGCGACCCGGGACTCTACCCGGCGAGCAGTACTTC; v_gene: TRBV9; d_gene: .; j_gene: TRBJ2-7; abundance: .
CDR3aa: CASSQIAGPGDTQYF; CDR3nt: TGCGCCAGCAGCCAAATAGCGGGCCCAGGGGATACGCAGTATTTT; v_gene: TRBV5-1; d_gene: TRBD2; j_gene: TRBJ2-3; abundance: .
CDR3aa: CASSNTRGAGELFF; CDR3nt: TGTGCCAGCAGCAACACACGGGGAGCCGGGGAGCTGTTTTTT; v_gene: TRBV7-9; d_gene: .; j_gene: TRBJ2-2; abundance: .
CDR3aa: CASSLLAGGVGAQYF; CDR3nt: TGTGCCAGCAGCTTACTAGCGGGGGGGGTCGGGGCGCAGTATTTT; v_gene: TRBV5-4; d_gene: TRBD2; j_gene: TRBJ2-3; abundance: .
CDR3aa: CASSVANREGSPLHF; CDR3nt: TGTGCCAGCAGCGTAGCTAACAGGGAAGGTTCACCCCTCCACTTT; v_gene: TRBV9; d_gene: .; j_gene: TRBJ1-6; abundance: once
CDR3aa: CASSKVIEEGYGYTF; CDR3nt: TGTGCCAGCAGCAAAGTGATAGAGGAGGGCTATGGCTACACCTTC; v_gene: TRBV21-1; d_gene: .; j_gene: TRBJ1-2; abundance: few
CDR3aa: CASRIQGALAGELFF; CDR3nt: TGTGCCAGTAGAATACAGGGGGCGCTGGCCGGGGAGCTGTTTTTT; v_gene: TRBV19; d_gene: TRBD1; j_gene: TRBJ2-2; abundance: .
CDR3aa: CASSLTSGRASPRTDTQYF; CDR3nt: TGTGCCAGCAGCCTGACTAGCGGGAGGGCCTCCCCCCGCACAGATACGCAGTATTTT; v_gene: TRBV9; d_gene: TRBD2; j_gene: TRBJ2-3; abundance: .
CDR3aa: CASSYSARWGELFF; CDR3nt: TGTGCCAGCAGTTACTCGGCCAGGTGGGGGGAGCTGTTTTTT; v_gene: TRBV6-5; d_gene: .; j_gene: TRBJ2-2; abundance: few
CDR3aa: CAWYPLGVTNTEAFF; CDR3nt: TGTGCCTGGTACCCTCTGGGAGTGACGAACACTGAAGCTTTCTTT; v_gene: TRBV30; d_gene: .; j_gene: TRBJ1-1; abundance: few
CDR3aa: CAWSVHPQGAKGYTF; CDR3nt: TGTGCCTGGAGTGTCCACCCACAGGGGGCGAAAGGCTACACCTTC; v_gene: TRBV30; d_gene: TRBD1; j_gene: TRBJ1-2; abundance: .
CDR3aa: CASSIGLSSYEQYF; CDR3nt: TGTGCCAGTAGTATTGGACTCAGCTCCTACGAGCAGTACTTC; v_gene: TRBV19; d_gene: .; j_gene: TRBJ2-7; abundance: .
CDR3aa: CASSPYGQGGQETQYF; CDR3nt: TGTGCCAGTAGTCCCTACGGACAGGGCGGGCAAGAGACCCAGTACTTC; v_gene: TRBV19; d_gene: TRBD1; j_gene: TRBJ2-5; abundance: .
CDR3aa: CASSLYPKASGNNEQFF; CDR3nt: TGCGCCAGCAGCCTATACCCGAAGGCTAGCGGTAACAATGAGCAGTTCTTC; v_gene: TRBV4-1; d_gene: TRBD2; j_gene: TRBJ2-1; abundance: .
CDR3aa: CASSSGTARTNEKLFF; CDR3nt: TGCGCCAGCAGTTCAGGGACAGCAAGAACTAATGAAAAACTGTTTTTT; v_gene: TRBV5-1; d_gene: TRBD1; j_gene: TRBJ1-4; abundance: .
CDR3aa: CASSPLAQYSYEQYF; CDR3nt: TGTGCCAGCAGCCCCCTAGCCCAATATTCCTACGAGCAGTACTTC; v_gene: TRBV6-5; d_gene: .; j_gene: TRBJ2-7; abundance: .
CDR3aa: CAWSVDRVGEQFF; CDR3nt: TGTGCCTGGAGTGTCGACAGGGTAGGAGAGCAGTTCTTC; v_gene: TRBV30; d_gene: TRBD1; j_gene: TRBJ2-1; abundance: .
CDR3aa: CASSFGYGGRAIGELFF; CDR3nt: TGTGCCAGTAGTTTCGGGTATGGTGGGAGGGCCATCGGGGAGCTGTTTTTT; v_gene: TRBV19; d_gene: TRBD2; j_gene: TRBJ2-2; abundance: .
CDR3aa: CASSASGYEQYF; CDR3nt: TGCGCCAGCAGTGCTAGCGGATACGAGCAGTACTTC; v_gene: TRBV10-2; d_gene: TRBD2; j_gene: TRBJ2-7; abundance: .
CDR3aa: CASSPGSGYGYTF; CDR3nt: TGTGCCAGTTCTCCTGGAAGCGGCTATGGCTACACCTTC; v_gene: TRBV19; d_gene: .; j_gene: TRBJ1-2; abundance: .
CDR3aa: CASSGSLPARWRARTDTQYF; CDR3nt: TGTGCCAGCAGCGGTTCCTTGCCGGCCCGATGGAGGGCCCGGACAGATACGCAGTATTTT; v_gene: TRBV9; d_gene: .; j_gene: TRBJ2-3; abundance: .
CDR3aa: CASSTGARAGELFF; CDR3nt: TGTGCCAGTTCGACAGGAGCCCGCGCCGGGGAGCTGTTTTTT; v_gene: TRBV19; d_gene: .; j_gene: TRBJ2-2; abundance: .
CDR3aa: CASSGGEAGANVLTF; CDR3nt: TGTGCCAGCAGTGGAGGAGAAGCTGGGGCCAACGTCCTGACTTTC; v_gene: TRBV6-1; d_gene: .; j_gene: TRBJ2-6; abundance: .
CDR3aa: CASSLSRTGHGEAFF; CDR3nt: TGTGCCAGCAGCCTAAGCCGGACAGGGCACGGTGAAGCTTTCTTT; v_gene: TRBV2; d_gene: TRBD1; j_gene: TRBJ1-1; abundance: .
CDR3aa: CASSLPRAGSTDTQYF; CDR3nt: TGCGCCAGCAGCTTGCCACGAGCGGGCTCCACAGATACGCAGTATTTT; v_gene: TRBV5-1; d_gene: .; j_gene: TRBJ2-3; abundance: .
CDR3aa: CASSTPRAGGTDTQYF; CDR3nt: TGCGCCAGCAGCACCCCTCGGGCGGGGGGCACAGATACGCAGTATTTT; v_gene: TRBV5-1; d_gene: TRBD2; j_gene: TRBJ2-3; abundance: .
CDR3aa: CASSPPPSGRIYEQFF; CDR3nt: TGTGCCAGCTCACCACCCCCTAGCGGGAGGATCTATGAGCAGTTCTTC; v_gene: TRBV18; d_gene: TRBD2; j_gene: TRBJ2-1; abundance: .
CDR3aa: CACLSGRLSSYEQYF; CDR3nt: TGTGCCTGCCTCAGCGGGAGGTTGTCCTCCTACGAGCAGTACTTC; v_gene: TRBV30; d_gene: TRBD2; j_gene: TRBJ2-7; abundance: .
CDR3aa: CASSFAQGRSEAFF; CDR3nt: TGCGCCAGCAGCTTCGCACAGGGAAGGTCTGAAGCTTTCTTT; v_gene: TRBV5-1; d_gene: .; j_gene: TRBJ1-1; abundance: .